This entry lists 5 T cell receptor beta chains sequenced from one sample in a study of control samples from healthy donors and cancer patients. Sequencing used immunoSEQ multiplex PCR; TCRdb keeps in-frame clones, though not all of them. The repertoire holds about 190,000 clones, with about 90% as singletons. The sample consisted of blood. These receptors were taken from a man aged 25 to 45 in good health.

The J gene is TRBJ1-6, the V gene TRBV30; a possible D gene is TRBD1 (5 bases). From germline, CDR1 is GTSNPN and CDR2 SVGIG (reference sequence). The CDR3 is made up of 12 amino acids. The germline V and J ends were trimmed by 2 bases and 10 bases, with 9 bases remaining between them. The CDR3 DNA reads TGTGCCTGGAGTTTCAGGGACTCACCCCTCCACTTT. Encoded protein: CAWSFRDSPLHF.

The chain employs TRBV3-1 (or the pseudogene TRBV3-2) and TRBJ2-3; TRBD2 matches at 12 bases. Germline values: CDR1 LGHDT, CDR2 YNNKEL (reference sequence). Trimming took 1 base from V and 3 from J; bases not matched to a gene: 11. The CDR3 sequence is 19 residues long. The DNA of the CDR3 is TGTGCCAGCAGCCAAGCGGGGGTACTAGCGGGGGGTCTAACAGATACGCAGTATTTT. It encodes CASSQAGVLAGGLTDTQYF.

J is TRBJ2-3 and V is TRBV5-1; no clear D. Between the trimmed V and J ends, which lost 0 bases and 0 bases, there was a span of 8 bases. The CDR3 is made up of 15 amino acids. Germline V lookup: CDR1 SGHRS, CDR2 YFSETQ. CDR3 protein: CASSLGVLSTDTQYF. The CDR3 region has the DNA TGCGCCAGCAGCTTGGGGGTATTGAGCACAGATACGCAGTATTTT.

The rearrangement links TRBV7-9 to TRBJ2-5; 7 nucleotides align to TRBD1. J lost 5 bases, V lost 5 bases, and 14 bases had no gene match. The germline gives CDR1 SEHNR, CDR2 FQNEAQ (reference sequence). The CDR3 length is 16 residues. For the CDR3, the DNA is TGTGCCAGCAGCCAAAACAAACCAGGGGGTGGGGAGACCCAGTACTTC. Its protein product is CASSQNKPGGGETQYF.

This rearrangement joins TRBV19 to TRBJ1-1, with 7 nucleotides matching TRBD1. CDR1 and CDR2 from the germline V gene are LNHDA and SQIVND (reference sequence). J gave up 5 bases and V 7 bases, and 25 bases lay outside the gene matches. The CDR3 consists of 19 residues. CDR3 sequence (DNA): TGTGCCAGTATATTAAGTCTGGGAGTCGGGGGACAGAAGCGAACTGAAGCTTTCTTT. It specifies CASILSLGVGGQKRTEAFF.